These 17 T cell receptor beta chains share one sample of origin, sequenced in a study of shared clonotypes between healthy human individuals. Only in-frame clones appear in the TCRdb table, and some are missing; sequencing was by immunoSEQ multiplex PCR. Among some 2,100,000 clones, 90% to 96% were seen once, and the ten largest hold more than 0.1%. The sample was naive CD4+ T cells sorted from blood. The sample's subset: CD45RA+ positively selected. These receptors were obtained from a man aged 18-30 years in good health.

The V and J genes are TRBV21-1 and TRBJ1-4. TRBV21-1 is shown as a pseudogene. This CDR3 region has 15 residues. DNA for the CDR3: TGTGCCAGCAGCCCCGGAGGGAAGGCGAATGAAAAACTGTTTTTT. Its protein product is CASSPGGKANEKLFF.

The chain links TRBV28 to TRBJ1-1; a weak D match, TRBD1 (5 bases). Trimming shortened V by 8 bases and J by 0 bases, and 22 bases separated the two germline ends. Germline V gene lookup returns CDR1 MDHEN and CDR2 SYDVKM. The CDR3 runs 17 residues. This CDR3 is CASEQGVAVKMNTEAFF. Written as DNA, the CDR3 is TGTGCCAGCGAGCAAGGGGTGGCGGTGAAGATGAACACTGAAGCTTTCTTT. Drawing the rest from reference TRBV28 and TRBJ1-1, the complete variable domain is DVKVTQSSRYLVKRTGEKVFLECVQDMDHENMFWYRQDPGLGLRLIYFSYDVKMKEKGDIPEGYSVSREKKERFSLILESASTNQTSMYLCASEQGVAVKMNTEAFFGQGTRLTVV.

This CDR3 is CASSEPWGGLSSYNEQFF. As DNA, the CDR3 is TGTGCCAGCAGCGAACCTTGGGGGGGGCTAAGCTCCTACAATGAGCAGTTCTTC. The V call is TRBV7-6, the J call TRBJ2-1; tentative D call: TRBD2 (7 bases). Per germline, CDR1 SGHVS and CDR2 FNYEAQ. The CDR3 spans 18 residues. Trimming removed 5 bases from V and 0 bases from J, with 20 bases in between.

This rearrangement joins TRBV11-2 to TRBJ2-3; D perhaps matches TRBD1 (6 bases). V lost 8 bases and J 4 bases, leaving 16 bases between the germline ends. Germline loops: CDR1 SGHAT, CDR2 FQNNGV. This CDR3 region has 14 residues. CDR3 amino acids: CASGESTGSDTQYF. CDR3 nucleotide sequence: TGTGCCAGCGGAGAATCAACAGGGTCAGATACGCAGTATTTT.

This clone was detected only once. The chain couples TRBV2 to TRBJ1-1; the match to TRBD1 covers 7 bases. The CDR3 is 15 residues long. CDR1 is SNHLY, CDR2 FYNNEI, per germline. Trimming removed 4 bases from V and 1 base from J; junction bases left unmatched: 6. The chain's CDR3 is CASSGPGQKNTEAFF. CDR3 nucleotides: TGTGCCAGCAGTGGGCCGGGACAGAAGAACACTGAAGCTTTCTTT.

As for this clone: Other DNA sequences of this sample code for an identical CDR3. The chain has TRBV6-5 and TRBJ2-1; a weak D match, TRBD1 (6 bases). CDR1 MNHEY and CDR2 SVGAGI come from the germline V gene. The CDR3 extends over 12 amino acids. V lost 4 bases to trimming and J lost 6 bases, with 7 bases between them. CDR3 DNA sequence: TGTGCCAGCAGTTTCAGGGGCAATGAGCAGTTCTTC. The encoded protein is CASSFRGNEQFF.

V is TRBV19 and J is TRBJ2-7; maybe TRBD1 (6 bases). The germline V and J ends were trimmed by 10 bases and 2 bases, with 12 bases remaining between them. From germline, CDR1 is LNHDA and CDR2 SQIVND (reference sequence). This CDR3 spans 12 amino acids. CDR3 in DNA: TGTGCCACGCAAAACAGGGCCTACGAGCAGTACTTC. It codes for CATQNRAYEQYF.

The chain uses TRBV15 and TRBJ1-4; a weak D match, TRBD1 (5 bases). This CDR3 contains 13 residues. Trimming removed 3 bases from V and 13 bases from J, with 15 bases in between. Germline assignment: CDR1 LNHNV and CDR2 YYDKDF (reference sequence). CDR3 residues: CATSRGDEMGLFF. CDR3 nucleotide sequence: TGTGCCACCAGCAGGGGGGACGAAATGGGACTGTTTTTT.

CDR3 in DNA: TGTGCCAGCAGCATACGAGGCGAGCAGTACTTC. It codes for CASSIRGEQYF. The rearrangement joins TRBV5-4 to TRBJ2-7; D unclear. Germline V CDR1 and CDR2: SGHNT, YYREEE (reference sequence). V was pared by 4 bases and J by 6 bases, with 8 bases between. The CDR3 loop spans 11 amino acids. Full variable domain (rest looked up from reference TRBV5-4 and TRBJ2-7): ETGVTQSPTHLIKTRGQQVTLRCSSQSGHNTVSWYQQALGQGPQFIFQYYREEENGRGNFPPRFSGLQFPNYSSELNVNALELDDSALYLCASSIRGEQYFGPGTRLTVT.

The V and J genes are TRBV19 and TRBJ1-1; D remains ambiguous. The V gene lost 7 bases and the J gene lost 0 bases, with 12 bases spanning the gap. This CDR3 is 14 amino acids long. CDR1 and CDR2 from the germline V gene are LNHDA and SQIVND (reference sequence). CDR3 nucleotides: TGTGCCAGTACGGTGGGCGAGTTGAACACTGAAGCTTTCTTT. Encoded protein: CASTVGELNTEAFF.

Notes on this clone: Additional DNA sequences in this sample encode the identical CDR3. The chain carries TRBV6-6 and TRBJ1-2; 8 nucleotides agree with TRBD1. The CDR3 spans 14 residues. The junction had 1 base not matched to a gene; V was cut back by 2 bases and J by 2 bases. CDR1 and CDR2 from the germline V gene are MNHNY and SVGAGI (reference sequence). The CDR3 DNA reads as TGTGCCAGCAGTTACGACAGGGGAAACTATGGCTACACCTTC. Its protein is CASSYDRGNYGYTF.

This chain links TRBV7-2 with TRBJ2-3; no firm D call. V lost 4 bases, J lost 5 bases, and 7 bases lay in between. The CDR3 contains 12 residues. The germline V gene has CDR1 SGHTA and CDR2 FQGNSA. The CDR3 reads CASSWIIDTQYF. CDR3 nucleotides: TGTGCCAGCAGCTGGATCATAGATACGCAGTATTTT.

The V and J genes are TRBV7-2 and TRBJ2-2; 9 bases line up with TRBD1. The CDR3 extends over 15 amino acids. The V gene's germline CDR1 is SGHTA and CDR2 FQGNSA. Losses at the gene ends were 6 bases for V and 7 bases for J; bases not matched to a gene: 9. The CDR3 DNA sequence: TGTGCCAGCAGACAAGACAGGGGGGTTGGCGGGGAGCTGTTTTTT. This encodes CASRQDRGVGGELFF.

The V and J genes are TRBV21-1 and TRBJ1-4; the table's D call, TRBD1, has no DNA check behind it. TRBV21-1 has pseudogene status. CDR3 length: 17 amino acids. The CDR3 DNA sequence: TGTGCCAGCAGCAGGCTTACTAGACAGGGGATAAATGAAAAACTGTTTTTT. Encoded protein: CASSRLTRQGINEKLFF.

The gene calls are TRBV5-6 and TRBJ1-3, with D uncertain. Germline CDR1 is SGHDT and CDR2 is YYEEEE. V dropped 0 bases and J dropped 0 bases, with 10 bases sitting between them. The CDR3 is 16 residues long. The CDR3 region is CASSLVGPFSGNTIYF. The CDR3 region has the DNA TGTGCCAGCAGCTTGGTCGGCCCTTTCTCTGGAAACACCATATATTTT.

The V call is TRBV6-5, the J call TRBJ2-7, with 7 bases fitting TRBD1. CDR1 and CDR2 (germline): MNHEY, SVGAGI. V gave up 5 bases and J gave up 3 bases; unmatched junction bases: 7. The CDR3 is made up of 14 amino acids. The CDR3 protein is CASSTRDSHYEQYF. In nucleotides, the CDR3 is TGTGCCAGCAGTACCCGGGACAGTCACTACGAGCAGTACTTC.

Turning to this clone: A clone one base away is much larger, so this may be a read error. The CDR3 bases are TGTGCCAGCAGCTTGGTCTACGAGCAGTACTTC. Encoded protein: CASSLVYEQYF. The chain couples TRBV5-4 to TRBJ2-7, with no clear D. The CDR3 runs 11 residues. CDR1 is SGHNT and CDR2 is YYREEE in the germline V gene (reference sequence). V gave up 0 bases and J gave up 3 bases, with 1 base separating them.